The next 28 T cell receptor beta chains were all read from a single sample in a study of CD8+ T cells in alopecia areata. Isolated RNA was reverse transcribed into cDNA used as the sequencing template. TCRdb's table, derived via immunoSEQ multiplex PCR, lists solely in-frame clones and lacks some. There are more than 200,000 clones in the sample; around 66% occur only once, and about 4% lies in the top ten. The treatment: oral pan-JAK inhibitor, 5-10 mg twice daily. The starting material was CD4+ T cells sorted from blood, obtained at week 4, from a patient treated with tofacitinib. The receptors were sampled from a human donor with alopecia areata.

The chain carries TRBV4-1 and TRBJ1-1; D is undetermined. Germline V gives CDR1 MGHRA, CDR2 YSYEKL. V was trimmed by 5 bases and J by 1 base, leaving 8 bases between them. This CDR3 is 13 amino acids long. Written as DNA, the CDR3 is TGCGCCAGCAGCTCTCAAGAGAACACTGAAGCTTTCTTT. This codes for CASSSQENTEAFF.

The V and J genes are TRBV29-1 and TRBJ1-2, with 10 bases fitting TRBD1. Per the germline V gene, CDR1 is SQVTM and CDR2 is ANQGSEA. The CDR3 contains 15 residues. The V and J ends lost 7 bases and 7 bases, in that order; junction bases with no gene match: 15. DNA for the CDR3: TGCAGCGCCGGCCCCGAGGGACAGGGGAATGGTGGCTACACCTTC. This gives the protein CSAGPEGQGNGGYTF.

The V gene is TRBV11-3, the J gene TRBJ2-5, with a possible D match to TRBD2 (6 bases). The CDR3 contains 14 residues. Looked up from germline, CDR1 is SGHNT and CDR2 is YENEEA. V was pared by 5 bases and J by 2 bases, with 12 bases between. The CDR3 sequence is CASSQMGLQETQYF. CDR3 DNA: TGTGCCAGCAGCCAGATGGGACTGCAAGAGACCCAGTACTTC.

V usage is TRBV7-2 and J usage is TRBJ2-1; D not certain. The length of the CDR3 is 13 residues. The V end was cut by 0 bases, the J end by 7 bases, with 7 bases between. The germline CDR1 and CDR2 sequences are SGHTA and FQGNSA. The CDR3 protein is CASSLATPNEQFF. In DNA, the CDR3 is TGTGCCAGCAGCTTAGCGACCCCAAATGAGCAGTTCTTC.

The sample holds a few counts of this clone. CDR3 coding DNA: TGTGCCATCAGTGAGTCGGCGGCGCGGAATGATGAGCAGTTCTTC. Residues: CAISESAARNDEQFF. This sequence joins TRBV10-3 and TRBJ2-1; no reliable D call. Germline CDR1 ENHRY, CDR2 SYGVKD. V was clipped by 0 bases and J by 8 bases, with 14 bases between them. The CDR3 extends over 15 amino acids.

This rearrangement joins TRBV11-3 to TRBJ2-5; D unclear. The ends were cut back, 3 bases at V and 3 bases at J, with 8 bases in the middle. Germline V gene sequence: CDR1 SGHNT, CDR2 YENEEA. The CDR3 is 13 residues long. The CDR3 nucleotides read TGTGCCAGCAGCTTTACAAACGAAGAGACCCAGTACTTC. It yields the protein CASSFTNEETQYF. Full variable domain (missing parts from reference TRBV11-3 and TRBJ2-5): EAGVVQSPRYKIIEKKQPVAFWCNPISGHNTLYWYLQNLGQGPELLIRYENEEAVDDSQLPKDRFSAERLKGVDSTLKIQPAELGDSAVYLCASSFTNEETQYFGPGTRLLVL.

In its sample, this clone was seen a few times. This chain connects TRBV4-3 to TRBJ2-3; tentative D call: TRBD1 (5 bases). V was clipped by 1 base and J by 5 bases, with 10 bases between them. This CDR3 is 14 amino acids long. Germline V CDR1 and CDR2: LGHNA, YSLEER. The CDR3 sequence is CASSQGRGRDTQYF. CDR3 DNA: TGCGCCAGCAGCCAAGGAAGGGGAAGAGATACGCAGTATTTT.

This sequence joins TRBV7-2 and TRBJ2-5; maybe TRBD2 (6 bases). The CDR3 is 16 residues long. Trimming stripped 1 base from V and 2 bases from J, with 14 bases between. Germline CDR1 is SGHTA and CDR2 is FQGNSA. CDR3 protein: CASSLVAGTMQETQYF. The CDR3 region has the DNA TGTGCCAGCAGCTTAGTCGCGGGAACGATGCAAGAGACCCAGTACTTC. Based on the CDR3 plus reference TRBV7-2 and TRBJ2-5, the full variable domain is GAGVSQSPSNKVTEKGKDVELRCDPISGHTALYWYRQSLGQGLEFLIYFQGNSAPDKSGLPSDRFSAERTGGSVSTLTIQRTQQEDSAVYLCASSLVAGTMQETQYFGPGTRLLVL.

This rearrangement joins TRBV29-1 to TRBJ1-5; D uncertain. Per germline, CDR1 SQVTM and CDR2 ANQGSEA. Trimming took 5 bases from V and 7 from J, leaving 15 bases between them. The CDR3 loop spans 13 amino acids. CDR3 sequence reads: CSVIKGTDQPQHF. CDR3 bases: TGCAGCGTTATCAAGGGAACGGACCAGCCCCAGCATTTT.

CDR3 in DNA: TGTGCCAGCAGTTACAAGGTCCAAGACATTCAGTACTTC. Translation: CASSYKVQDIQYF. The V call is TRBV6-5, the J call TRBJ2-4; D unclear. From germline, CDR1 is MNHEY and CDR2 SVGAGI. The CDR3 totals 13 residues. V lost 2 bases to trimming and J lost 8 bases, with 10 bases between them.

This sequence joins TRBV9 and TRBJ1-2; D gene uncertain. Germline-derived CDR1 and CDR2 are SGDLS and YYNGEE. The CDR3 has 13 residues. V was cut by 0 bases and J by 5 bases, with 8 bases left in between. The CDR3 DNA reads as TGTGCCAGCAGCGTAGGGACGAATTATGGCTACACCTTC. This sequence encodes CASSVGTNYGYTF.

The chain recombines TRBV23-1 with TRBJ2-7; TRBD1 might be the D (5 bases). TRBV23-1 is labeled an ORF, and its function is uncertain. The CDR3 sequence is 12 residues long. The V end lost 3 bases, the J end lost 4 bases, and 7 bases lay between the germline ends. The CDR3 bases are TGCGCCAGCAGTCAGGGGCAGTACGAGCAGTACTTC. As protein: CASSQGQYEQYF.

This clone was found once. The chain joins TRBV7-9 to TRBJ2-7; 7 positions agree with TRBD1. V lost 5 bases to trimming and J lost 0 bases; unmatched junction nucleotides: 10. Germline lookup yields CDR1 SEHNR and CDR2 FQNEAQ (reference sequence). The CDR3 contains 16 residues. CDR3 residues: CASSPPRQGFSYEQYF. DNA of the CDR3: TGTGCCAGCAGCCCCCCGCGACAGGGATTCTCCTACGAGCAGTACTTC.

This chain joins TRBV25-1 and TRBJ2-5; TRBD2 agrees at 11 bases. This CDR3 spans 15 amino acids. Germline trimming cut 5 bases from V and 5 bases from J; bases unmatched to any gene: 7. Germline lookup yields CDR1 MGHDK and CDR2 SYGVNS. The CDR3 DNA follows: TGTGCCAGCAGTAAGACTAGCGGGGTTTGGGAGACCCAGTACTTC. Residues: CASSKTSGVWETQYF. Together with reference TRBV25-1 and TRBJ2-5, the CDR3 gives the full variable domain: EADIYQTPRYLVIGTGKKITLECSQTMGHDKMYWYQQDPGMELHLIHYSYGVNSTEKGDLSSESTVSRIRTEHFPLTLESARPSHTSQYLCASSKTSGVWETQYFGPGTRLLVL.

V and J are TRBV21-1 and TRBJ1-5; TRBD1 is the table's D call, not checked against the DNA. TRBV21-1 is listed as a pseudogene. CDR3 length equals 19 residues. CDR3 DNA: TGTGCCAGCAGCAGATCCGGGACAGAACCCAAAGGGAGCAATCAGCCCCAGCATTTT. It translates to CASSRSGTEPKGSNQPQHF.

This chain links TRBV27 with TRBJ1-6; 8 bases are a match to TRBD1. Germline CDR1 reads MNHEY; CDR2 reads SMNVEV (reference sequence). The J segment lost 7 bases and the V segment lost 5 bases, leaving 4 bases of the junction unmatched. There are 14 residues in the CDR3. In DNA form, the CDR3 reads TGTGCCAGCAGTCCACAGGGGGGGAATTCACCCCTCCACTTT. Its translation: CASSPQGGNSPLHF.

The chain uses TRBV30 and TRBJ2-1, with D perhaps matching TRBD1 (5 bases). The CDR3 has 11 residues. The germline V gene has CDR1 GTSNPN and CDR2 SVGIG (reference sequence). V dropped 1 base and J dropped 12 bases, with 10 bases sitting between them. The CDR3 DNA reads as TGTGCCTGGAGTGCAGGGTGGGGGCAGTTCTTC. Protein product: CAWSAGWGQFF.

The sample holds one count of this clone. This chain connects TRBV5-1 to TRBJ2-1, with 9 positions matching TRBD1. V shed 8 bases and J 4 bases; nucleotides not matched to a gene: 4. CDR1 is SGHRS and CDR2 is YFSETQ in the germline V gene. The CDR3 consists of 13 residues. The CDR3 is CASGTGLYNEQFF. In nucleotides, the CDR3 is TGCGCCAGTGGGACAGGGCTTTACAATGAGCAGTTCTTC.

The chain links TRBV5-1 to TRBJ1-2, with D uncertain. V lost 0 bases and J lost 7, with 10 bases in between. This CDR3 has 13 amino acids. Germline V gene sequence: CDR1 SGHRS, CDR2 YFSETQ. CDR3 DNA sequence: TGCGCCAGCAGCTTGGAAGGTATAGCTGGCTACACCTTC. It yields the protein CASSLEGIAGYTF.

DNA for the CDR3: TGCGCCAGCAGCTTAGGGGACGGGGGGCCTCGAAATCAGCCCCAGCATTTT. This gives the protein CASSLGDGGPRNQPQHF. The chain is built from TRBV5-1 and TRBJ1-5, with D maybe TRBD1 (6 bases). CDR1 is SGHRS and CDR2 is YFSETQ in the germline V gene. This CDR3 region has 17 residues. Trimming shortened V by 2 bases and J by 4 bases, and 19 bases separated the two germline ends.

The J gene is TRBJ2-2, the V gene TRBV11-2; unclear D gene. The germline V and J ends were trimmed by 5 bases and 6 bases, with 10 bases remaining between them. Looked up from germline, CDR1 is SGHAT and CDR2 is FQNNGV. There are 13 residues in the CDR3. Written as DNA, the CDR3 is TGTGCCAGCAGCCCTATTGGGGCCGGGGAGCTGTTTTTT. Its protein is CASSPIGAGELFF.

This sequence joins TRBV29-1 and TRBJ1-5, with 8 bases that match TRBD1. CDR1 is SQVTM, CDR2 ANQGSEA, per germline. After removal of 6 bases from V and 5 bases from J, the junction contained 6 bases not matched to a gene. The CDR3 sequence is 13 residues long. Here the CDR3 reads CSVGIQGDQPQHF. CDR3 DNA: TGCAGCGTCGGGATACAGGGGGATCAGCCCCAGCATTTT.

V gene TRBV5-1 combines with J gene TRBJ1-6; TRBD1 matches 8 bases. V was clipped by 4 bases and J by 0 bases; unmatched bases: 3. This CDR3 has 16 amino acids. Germline lookup yields CDR1 SGHRS and CDR2 YFSETQ. CDR3 nucleotide sequence: TGCGCCAGCAGCCGGACAGGGAGCTCCTATAATTCACCCCTCCACTTT. Protein product: CASSRTGSSYNSPLHF. The full variable domain, in which reference TRBV5-1 and TRBJ1-6 provide the parts outside the CDR3, is KAGVTQTPRYLIKTRGQQVTLSCSPISGHRSVSWYQQTPGQGLQFLFEYFSETQRNKGNFPGRFSGRQFSNSRSEMNVSTLELGDSALYLCASSRTGSSYNSPLHFGNGTRLTVT.

The chain recombines TRBV5-1 with TRBJ2-7; 10 nucleotides line up with TRBD1. The CDR3 contains 16 residues. The ends lost 0 bases at V and 3 bases at J; junction bases unmatched: 6. Germline assignment: CDR1 SGHRS and CDR2 YFSETQ. This CDR3 is CASSLDWDRGFYEQYF. The CDR3 DNA sequence: TGCGCCAGCAGCTTGGATTGGGACAGGGGTTTCTACGAGCAGTACTTC.

This chain connects TRBV29-1 to TRBJ2-1, with D maybe TRBD1 (5 bases). V lost 7 bases to trimming and J lost 3 bases, with 10 bases between them. The germline V gene has CDR1 SQVTM and CDR2 ANQGSEA. The CDR3 runs to 12 residues. The CDR3 DNA sequence: TGCAGCGCAGGGCTCATCTACAATGAGCAGTTCTTC. This sequence encodes CSAGLIYNEQFF.

This chain connects TRBV25-1 to TRBJ1-2; D uncertain. Germline CDR1 reads MGHDK; CDR2 reads SYGVNS. Between the trimmed V and J ends, which lost 6 bases and 4 bases, there was a span of 9 bases. CDR3 length equals 12 residues. The CDR3 sequence is CASRDGSYGYTF. The CDR3 nucleotides are TGTGCCAGCAGAGACGGGAGCTATGGCTACACCTTC.

V and J are TRBV7-6 and TRBJ2-3; 14 nucleotides match TRBD2. V shed 2 bases, J shed 6 bases, and the junction held 13 bases outside the gene matches. The CDR3 runs to 19 residues. Germline V gene sequence: CDR1 SGHVS, CDR2 FNYEAQ. CDR3 residues: CASSLISTSGGALIDTQYF. DNA of the CDR3: TGTGCCAGCAGCTTAATATCGACTAGCGGGGGGGCGTTGATCGATACGCAGTATTTT.

A note on this clone: Within the sample, other DNA sequences also encode this same CDR3. The chain is built from TRBV7-2 and TRBJ2-5; a possible D gene is TRBD1 (6 bases). Between the trimmed V and J ends, which lost 1 base and 5 bases, there was a span of 8 bases. CDR3 length: 13 amino acids. CDR1 is SGHTA, CDR2 FQGNSA, per germline. In DNA form, the CDR3 reads TGTGCCAGCAGCTTAGACAGGGCCGAGACCCAGTACTTC. Its translation is CASSLDRAETQYF.